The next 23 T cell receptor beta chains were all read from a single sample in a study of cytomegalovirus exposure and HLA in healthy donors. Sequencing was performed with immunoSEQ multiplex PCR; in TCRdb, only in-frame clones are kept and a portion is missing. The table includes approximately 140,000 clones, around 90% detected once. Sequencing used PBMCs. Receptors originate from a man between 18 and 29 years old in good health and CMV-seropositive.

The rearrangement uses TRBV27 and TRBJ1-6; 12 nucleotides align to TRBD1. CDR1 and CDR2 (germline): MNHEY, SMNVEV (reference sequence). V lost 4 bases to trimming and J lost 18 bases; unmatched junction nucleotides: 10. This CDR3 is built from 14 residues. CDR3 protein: CASSSLPGTGGPHF. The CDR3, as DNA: TGTGCCAGCAGTTCTTTACCCGGGACAGGGGGCCCCCACTTT.

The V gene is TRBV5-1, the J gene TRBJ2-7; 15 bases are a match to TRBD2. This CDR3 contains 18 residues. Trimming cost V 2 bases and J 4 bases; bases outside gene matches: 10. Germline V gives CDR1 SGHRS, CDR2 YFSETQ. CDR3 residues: CASSFLTGTSGRHYEQYF. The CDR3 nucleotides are TGCGCCAGCAGCTTCCTAACCGGGACTAGCGGGAGGCATTACGAGCAGTACTTC.

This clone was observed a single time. The CDR3 nucleotides are TGTGCCAGCAGCTGGGACAGGTTAGCCTACGAGCAGTACTTC. Its translation is CASSWDRLAYEQYF. This chain uses TRBV13 with TRBJ2-7, with 8 nucleotides matching TRBD1. Trimming cost V 4 bases and J 2 bases; bases outside gene matches: 4. Germline CDR1 reads PRHDT; CDR2 reads FYEKMQ (reference sequence). This CDR3 is 14 amino acids long.

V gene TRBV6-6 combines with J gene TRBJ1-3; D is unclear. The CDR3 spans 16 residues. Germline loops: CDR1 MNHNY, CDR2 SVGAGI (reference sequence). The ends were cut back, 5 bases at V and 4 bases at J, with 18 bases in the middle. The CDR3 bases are TGTGCCAGCAGTCCGGTGTCTGGGTCGGGGGGAAACACCATATATTTT. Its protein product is CASSPVSGSGGNTIYF.

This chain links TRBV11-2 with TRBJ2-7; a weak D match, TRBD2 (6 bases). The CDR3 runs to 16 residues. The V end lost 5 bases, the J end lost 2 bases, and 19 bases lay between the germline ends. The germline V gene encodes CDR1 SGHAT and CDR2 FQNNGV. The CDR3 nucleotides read TGTGCCAGCAGCCCGCCCGGAGGGGTTGGCCCCTACGAGCAGTACTTC. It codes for CASSPPGGVGPYEQYF.

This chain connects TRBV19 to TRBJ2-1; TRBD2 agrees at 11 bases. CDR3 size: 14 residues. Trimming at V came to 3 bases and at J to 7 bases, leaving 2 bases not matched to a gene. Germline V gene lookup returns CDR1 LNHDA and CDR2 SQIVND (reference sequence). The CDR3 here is CASSMGLAANEQFF. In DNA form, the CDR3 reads TGTGCCAGTAGTATGGGACTAGCGGCGAATGAGCAGTTCTTC.

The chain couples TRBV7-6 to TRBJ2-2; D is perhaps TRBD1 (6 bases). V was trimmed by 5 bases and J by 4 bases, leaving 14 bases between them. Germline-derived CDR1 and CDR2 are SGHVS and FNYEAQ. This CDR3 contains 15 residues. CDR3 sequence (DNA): TGTGCCAGCAGCCCGGGGACATATGTCACCGGGGAGCTGTTTTTT. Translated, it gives CASSPGTYVTGELFF.

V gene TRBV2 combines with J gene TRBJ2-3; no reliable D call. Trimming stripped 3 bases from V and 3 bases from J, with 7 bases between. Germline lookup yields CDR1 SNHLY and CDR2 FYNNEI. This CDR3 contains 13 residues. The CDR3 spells CASSDVRTDTQYF. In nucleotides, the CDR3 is TGTGCCAGCAGTGATGTGAGGACAGATACGCAGTATTTT.

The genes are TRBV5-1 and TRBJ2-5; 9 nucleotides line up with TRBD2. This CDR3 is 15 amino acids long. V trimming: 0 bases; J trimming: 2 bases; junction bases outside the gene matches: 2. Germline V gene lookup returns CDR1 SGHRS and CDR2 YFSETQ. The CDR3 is CASSLASGVQETQYF. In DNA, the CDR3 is TGCGCCAGCAGCTTGGCTAGCGGGGTGCAAGAGACCCAGTACTTC.

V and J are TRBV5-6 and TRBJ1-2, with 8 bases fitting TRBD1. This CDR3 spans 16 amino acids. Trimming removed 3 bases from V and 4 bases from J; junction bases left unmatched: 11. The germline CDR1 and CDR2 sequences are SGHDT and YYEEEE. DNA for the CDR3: TGTGCCAGCAGCTCTAAGACAGGGGAGGATCTCTATGGCTACACCTTC. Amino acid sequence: CASSSKTGEDLYGYTF.

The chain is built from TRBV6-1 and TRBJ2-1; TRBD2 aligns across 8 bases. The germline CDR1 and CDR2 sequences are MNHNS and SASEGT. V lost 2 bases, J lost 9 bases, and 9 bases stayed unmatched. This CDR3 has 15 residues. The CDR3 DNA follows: TGTGCCAGCAGTGAACGGTCGGGAGGGCCCGGTGAGCAGTTCTTC. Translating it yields CASSERSGGPGEQFF.

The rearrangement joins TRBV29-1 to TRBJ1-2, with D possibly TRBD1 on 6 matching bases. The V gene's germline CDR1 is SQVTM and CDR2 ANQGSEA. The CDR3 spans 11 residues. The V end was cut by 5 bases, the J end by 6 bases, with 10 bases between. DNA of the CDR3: TGCAGCGTTCCCAGGGGCAATGGCTACACCTTC. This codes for CSVPRGNGYTF.

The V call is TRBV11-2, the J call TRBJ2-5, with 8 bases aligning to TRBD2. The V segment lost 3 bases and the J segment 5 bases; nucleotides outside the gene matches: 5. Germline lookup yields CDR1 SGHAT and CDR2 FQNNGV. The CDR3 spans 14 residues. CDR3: CASSFLSGEETQYF. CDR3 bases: TGTGCCAGCAGCTTTCTTAGCGGGGAGGAGACCCAGTACTTC.

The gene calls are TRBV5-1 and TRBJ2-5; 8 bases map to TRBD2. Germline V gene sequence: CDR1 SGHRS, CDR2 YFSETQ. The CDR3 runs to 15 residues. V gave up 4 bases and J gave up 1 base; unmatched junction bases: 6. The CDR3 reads CASSLTSGGQETQYF. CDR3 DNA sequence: TGCGCCAGCAGCCTCACTAGCGGAGGCCAAGAGACCCAGTACTTC.

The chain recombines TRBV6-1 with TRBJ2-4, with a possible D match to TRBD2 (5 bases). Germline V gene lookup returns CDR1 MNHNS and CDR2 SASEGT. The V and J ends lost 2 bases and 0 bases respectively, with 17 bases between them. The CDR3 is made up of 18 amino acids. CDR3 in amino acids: CASSERLRVPGAKNIQYF. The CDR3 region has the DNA TGTGCCAGCAGTGAACGTCTGCGGGTTCCCGGAGCCAAAAACATTCAGTACTTC.

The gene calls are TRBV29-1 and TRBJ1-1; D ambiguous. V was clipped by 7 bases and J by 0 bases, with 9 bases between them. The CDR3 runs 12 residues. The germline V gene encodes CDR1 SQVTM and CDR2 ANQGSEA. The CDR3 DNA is TGCAGCGCCCAAAGAGTGAACACTGAAGCTTTCTTT. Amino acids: CSAQRVNTEAFF.

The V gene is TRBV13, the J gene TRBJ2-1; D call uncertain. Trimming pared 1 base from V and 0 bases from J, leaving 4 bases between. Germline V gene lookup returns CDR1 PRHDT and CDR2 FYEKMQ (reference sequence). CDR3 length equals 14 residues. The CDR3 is CASSLESSYNEQFF. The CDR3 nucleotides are TGTGCCAGCAGCTTAGAGAGCTCCTACAATGAGCAGTTCTTC.

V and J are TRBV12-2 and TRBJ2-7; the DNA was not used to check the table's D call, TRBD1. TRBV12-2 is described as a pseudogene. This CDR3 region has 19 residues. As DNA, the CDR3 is TGTGCAAGTCGTCGAACGATCGGACAGGGGAGTTCTTTCGCCTACGAGCAGTACTTC. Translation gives CASRRTIGQGSSFAYEQYF.

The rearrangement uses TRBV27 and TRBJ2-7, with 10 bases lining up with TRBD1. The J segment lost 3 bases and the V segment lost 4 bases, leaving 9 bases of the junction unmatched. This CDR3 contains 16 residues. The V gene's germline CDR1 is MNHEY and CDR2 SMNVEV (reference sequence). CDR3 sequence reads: CASSYEGQGVFYEQYF. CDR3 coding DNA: TGTGCCAGCAGTTACGAAGGACAGGGGGTCTTCTACGAGCAGTACTTC.

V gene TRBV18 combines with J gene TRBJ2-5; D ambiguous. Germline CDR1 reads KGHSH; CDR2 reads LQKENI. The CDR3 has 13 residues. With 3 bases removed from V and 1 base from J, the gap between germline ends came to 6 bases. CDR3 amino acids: CASSPSSQETQYF. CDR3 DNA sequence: TGTGCCAGCTCACCGAGCTCCCAAGAGACCCAGTACTTC.

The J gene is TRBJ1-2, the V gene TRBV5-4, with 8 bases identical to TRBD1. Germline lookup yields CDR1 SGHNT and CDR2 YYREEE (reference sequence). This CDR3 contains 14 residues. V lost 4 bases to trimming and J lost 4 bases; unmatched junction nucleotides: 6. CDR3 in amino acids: CASSVTGTGYGYTF. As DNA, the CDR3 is TGTGCCAGCAGCGTAACCGGGACAGGCTATGGCTACACCTTC.

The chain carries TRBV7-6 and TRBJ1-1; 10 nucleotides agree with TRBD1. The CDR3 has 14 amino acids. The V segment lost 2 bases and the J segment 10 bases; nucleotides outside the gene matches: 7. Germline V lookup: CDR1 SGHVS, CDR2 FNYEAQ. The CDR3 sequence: CASSLPGQGERAFF. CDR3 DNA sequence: TGTGCCAGCAGCTTACCAGGACAGGGGGAACGAGCTTTCTTT. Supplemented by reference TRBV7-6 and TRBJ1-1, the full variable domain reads GAGVSQSPRYKVTKRGQDVALRCDPISGHVSLYWYRQALGQGPEFLTYFNYEAQQDKSGLPNDRFSAERPEGSISTLTIQRTEQRDSAMYRCASSLPGQGERAFFGQGTRLTVV.

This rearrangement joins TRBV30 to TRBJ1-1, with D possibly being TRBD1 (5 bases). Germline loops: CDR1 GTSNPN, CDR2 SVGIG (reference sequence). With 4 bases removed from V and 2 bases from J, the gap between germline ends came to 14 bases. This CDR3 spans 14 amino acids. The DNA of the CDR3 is TGTGCCTGGACCCGGACATCCGCCAACACTGAAGCTTTCTTT. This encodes CAWTRTSANTEAFF.